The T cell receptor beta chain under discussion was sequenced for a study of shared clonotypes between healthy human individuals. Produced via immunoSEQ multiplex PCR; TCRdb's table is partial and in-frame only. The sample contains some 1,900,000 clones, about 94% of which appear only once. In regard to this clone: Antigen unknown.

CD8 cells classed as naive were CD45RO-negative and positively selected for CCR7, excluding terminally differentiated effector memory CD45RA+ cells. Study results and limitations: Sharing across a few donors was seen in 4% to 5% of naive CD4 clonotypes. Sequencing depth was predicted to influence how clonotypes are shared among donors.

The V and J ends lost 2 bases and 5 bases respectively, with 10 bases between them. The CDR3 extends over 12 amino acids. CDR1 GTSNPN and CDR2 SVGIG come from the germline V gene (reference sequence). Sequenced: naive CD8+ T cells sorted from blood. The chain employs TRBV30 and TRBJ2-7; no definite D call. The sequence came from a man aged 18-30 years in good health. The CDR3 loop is CAWSHGPDEQYF. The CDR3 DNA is TGTGCCTGGAGTCACGGCCCGGACGAGCAGTACTTC.